These T cell receptor beta chains were read from a single sample in a study of blood T cell repertoires in COVID-19. Using immunoSEQ multiplex PCR, the repertoire was profiled, and TCRdb retains in-frame clones only, with some absent. The table shows under 200,000 clones, with approximately 82% occurring only once. Source material: PBMCs or T cells enriched from blood (not recorded which). These receptor sequences come from a woman between 50 and 59 years old who had recovered from COVID-19. CDR3s leave out the opening cysteine and the closing phenylalanine or tryptophan.

>TRBV30|11
AGGTGHGNTIY
>TRBV28|10
ASSSGSTEAF
>TRBV6-4|13
ASSAAGQGAVEAF
>TRBV7-2|12
ASSYLDGRDEQF
>TRBV11-3|13
ASSSPGTAQETQY
>TRBV6-5|13
ASSYTTGSNSPLH
>TRBV4-3|13
ASSQEAGWNSPLH
>TRBV9|9
ASSVGQGLY
>TRBV18|14
ASSPTDDTGTYGYT
>TRBV12-3/TRBV12-4|11
ASRSTGGQPQH
>TRBV28|12
ASIMDRGRNEQF
>TRBV15|13
ATEGRNRGFDGYT
>TRBV7-9|15
ASSLSYRGQGNYGYT
>TRBV28|10
ASRPQGLGYT
>TRBV7-9|12
ASRSGGADREAF
>TRBV7-7|16
ASSQLLLRPGAGGTIY
>TRBV7-2|13
ASSRFAGGHNEQF
>TRBV30|11
AWRGQLNSPLH
>TRBV27|13
ASSRQGFSYNEQF
>TRBV11-3|10
ASSRRQETQY
>TRBV9|14
ASSPRRSEYYNEQF
>TRBV2|12
ASFPEIGDTEAF
>TRBV11-2|14
ASSAIYRGPSTEAF
>TRBV5-1|13
ASSSQTVIGNEAF
>TRBV19|11
ASSPNRGHEQF
>TRBV4-2|12
ASSQDQGADGYT
>TRBV25-1|9
ASSSGNTQY
>TRBV15|13
ATSRAGTGQNEQF
>TRBV11-1|11
ASRGPGGTEAF
>TRBV5-1|13
ASSFSGGPQETQY
>TRBV4-3|14
ASSRGQGPIRDGYT
>TRBV7-9|13
ASSLGVGPGNTIY
>TRBV7-2|11
ASSTPPHNEQF
>TRBV29-1|16
SALGGGQGRASNYGYT
>TRBV9|13
ASSVSPGDTGELF
>TRBV7-2|11
ASSSDRLNTIY
>TRBV18|18
ASSPPRRGGSVGATDTQY
>TRBV29-1|11
SGNGQGLTEAF
>TRBV11-2|13
ACKLAGGLGNEQF
>TRBV5-1|13
ASSLFRGDTGELF
>TRBV11-2|13
ASSQGTGMGQPQH
>TRBV24-1|14
ATSDFPMSSYNEQF
>TRBV25-1|11
ASSDTGKYGYT
>TRBV2|12
ASSARGSGNTIY
>TRBV7-2|13
ASSLVGTDNQPQH
>TRBV3-1/TRBV3-2|15
ASSQDPGLAGAGELF
>TRBV4-3|18
ASSPYPGEMGLAGVWEQF
>TRBV19|11
ASAGASRGEQF
>TRBV28|15
ASSSTGASGGPGEQF
>TRBV11-2|9
ASSAPYGYT
>TRBV28|9
ASGQGGELF